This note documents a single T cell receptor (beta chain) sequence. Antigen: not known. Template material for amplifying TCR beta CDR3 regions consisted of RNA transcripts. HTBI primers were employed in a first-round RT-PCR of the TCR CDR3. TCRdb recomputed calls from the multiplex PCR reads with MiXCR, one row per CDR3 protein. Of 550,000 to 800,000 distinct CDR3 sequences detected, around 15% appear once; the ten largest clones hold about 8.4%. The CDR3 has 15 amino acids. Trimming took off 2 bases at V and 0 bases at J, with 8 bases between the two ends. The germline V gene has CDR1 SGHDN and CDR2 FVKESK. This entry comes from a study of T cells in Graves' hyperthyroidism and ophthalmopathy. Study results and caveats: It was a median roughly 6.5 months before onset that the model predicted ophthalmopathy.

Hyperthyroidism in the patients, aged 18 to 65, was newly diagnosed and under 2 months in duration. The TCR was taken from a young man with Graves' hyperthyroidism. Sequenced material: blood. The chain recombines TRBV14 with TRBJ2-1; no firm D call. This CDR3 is CASSQSPSSYNEQFF. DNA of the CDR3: TGTGCCAGCAGCCAATCTCCCAGCTCCTACAATGAGCAGTTCTTC.